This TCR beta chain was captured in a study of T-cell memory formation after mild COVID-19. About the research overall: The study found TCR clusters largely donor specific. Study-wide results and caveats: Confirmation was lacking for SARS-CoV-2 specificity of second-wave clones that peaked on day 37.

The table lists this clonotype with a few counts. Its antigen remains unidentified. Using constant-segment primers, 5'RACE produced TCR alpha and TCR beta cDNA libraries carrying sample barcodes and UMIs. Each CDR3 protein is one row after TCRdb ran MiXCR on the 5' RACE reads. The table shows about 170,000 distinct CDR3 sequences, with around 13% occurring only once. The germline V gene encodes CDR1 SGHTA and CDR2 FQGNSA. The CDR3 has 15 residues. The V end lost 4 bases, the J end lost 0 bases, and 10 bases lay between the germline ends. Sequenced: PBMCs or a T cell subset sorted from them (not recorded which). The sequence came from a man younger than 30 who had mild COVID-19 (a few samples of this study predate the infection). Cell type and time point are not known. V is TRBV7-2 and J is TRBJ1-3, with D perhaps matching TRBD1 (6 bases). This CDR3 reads CASSSGAASGNTIYF. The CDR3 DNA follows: TGTGCCAGCAGCTCAGGGGCTGCCTCTGGAAACACCATATATTTT.